The count of the clone carrying this T cell receptor beta chain is one. Its cognate antigen is unknown. CDR3 size: 15 residues. Looked up from germline, CDR1 is SGHNT and CDR2 is YENEEA. The V gene lost 4 bases and the J gene lost 2 bases, with 11 bases spanning the gap. TCRdb keeps only in-frame clones here, not all; method: immunoSEQ multiplex PCR. This table has roughly 69,000 clones, roughly 91% appearing once. The record originates from a study of Tregs in tolerant kidney transplant recipients. Background on the study: Related graft donors supplied nonmyeloablative bone marrow transplants, and mixed chimerism was transient.

The study's findings and limits: Activated donor B cell expansion appeared to reveal the most relevant donor-specific TCRbeta repertoire. This study did not directly address biological reproducibility.

The material sequenced was CD4+ T cells from blood, taken before the transplant. The receptor comes from a human donor who received a combined kidney and bone marrow transplant. The chain has TRBV11-3 and TRBJ2-2; weak D call: TRBD1 (6 bases). The CDR3 nucleotides read TGTGCCAGCAGCTCCCGACAGGCTAACACCGGGGAGCTGTTTTTT. It codes for CASSSRQANTGELFF.